Below, 9 T cell receptor beta chains from the same sample are listed, as sequenced in a study of identical twins (TCRdb year 2016). Libraries were built with 5' RACE. Data came from an Illumina HiSeq 2000. The public reads were reanalyzed by TCRdb: fastp trimming at Q25, MiXCR alignment, in-frame beta chains only. Every CDR3 protein is listed once, alongside the most common genes and DNA of its rows. This sample has 310,000 or so distinct CDR3 sequences in its table, and approximately 8.5% of those were observed once. 2.1% of the sample lies in the top ten. These data were also filed under a second study, of yellow fever vaccine responses in identical twins.

The source material was memory (CD45RO+) T cells sorted from blood. The label giving this sample's cell subset or site can be read as: CD45RO+ enriched T cells. Every receptor here comes from a woman between 18 and 30 years old in good health.

The chain uses TRBV5-4 and TRBJ2-3, with D perhaps TRBD2 (7 bases). The CDR3 extends over 14 amino acids. CDR1 and CDR2 (germline): SGHNT, YYREEE (reference sequence). Trimming cost V 4 bases and J 5 bases, with 14 bases left between them. CDR3 region: CASSLGGAGDTQYF. CDR3 bases: TGTGCCAGCAGCCTGGGGGGGGCGGGAGATACGCAGTATTTT. Combining the CDR3 with reference TRBV5-4 and TRBJ2-3 gives the whole variable domain ETGVTQSPTHLIKTRGQQVTLRCSSQSGHNTVSWYQQALGQGPQFIFQYYREEENGRGNFPPRFSGLQFPNYSSELNVNALELDDSALYLCASSLGGAGDTQYFGPGTRLTVL.

This clonotype was counted many times. The J gene is TRBJ2-1, the V gene TRBV5-1, with no clear D. This CDR3 is built from 15 residues. V lost 0 bases, J lost 4 bases, and 11 bases lay in between. Germline CDR1 SGHRS, CDR2 YFSETQ. This CDR3 reads CASSLEGQSYNEQFF. CDR3 in DNA: TGCGCCAGCAGCTTGGAAGGTCAGTCATACAATGAGCAGTTCTTC.

J is TRBJ2-1 and V is TRBV24-1; 7 bases line up with TRBD1. The CDR3 totals 18 residues. From germline, CDR1 is KGHDR and CDR2 SFDVKD. V was clipped by 3 bases and J by 5 bases; unmatched bases: 15. CDR3 in amino acids: CATSDTVPRDSENNEQFF. The CDR3 region has the DNA TGTGCCACCAGTGATACCGTACCCCGGGACAGCGAAAACAATGAGCAGTTCTTC.

This clonotype was counted a few times. In DNA, the CDR3 is TGTGCCCAAGCAGAGGAACAGGGGGCTGAAAAACTGTTTTTT. It translates to CAQAEEQGAEKLFF. The genes are TRBV2 and TRBJ1-4; 9 nucleotides match TRBD1. V lost 11 bases, J lost 7 bases, and 11 bases stayed unmatched. Germline CDR1 and CDR2: SNHLY and FYNNEI. The CDR3 extends over 14 amino acids.

This clonotype has only a few counts. The chain has TRBV5-1 and TRBJ2-2; 11 bases are a match to TRBD1. The CDR3 loop spans 17 amino acids. V lost 2 bases and J lost 2; bases outside the gene matches: 5. Germline values: CDR1 SGHRS, CDR2 YFSETQ. CDR3 nucleotide sequence: TGCGCCAGCAGCTTAAAACGGACAGGGGGCAACACCGGGGAGCTGTTTTTT. The encoded protein is CASSLKRTGGNTGELFF.

The chain employs TRBV6-1 and TRBJ2-5; 8 bases line up with TRBD1. The CDR3 has 13 residues. With 10 bases clipped from V and 5 bases from J, the junction kept 9 bases outside the gene matches. Germline values: CDR1 MNHNS, CDR2 SASEGT. The CDR3 loop reads CATNQGAWETQYF. For the CDR3, the DNA is TGTGCCACCAACCAGGGGGCATGGGAGACCCAGTACTTC.

This clonotype was detected ten times or more. CDR3 sequence (DNA): TGTGCCAGCAGCGTCGGGGTCGAAAACACTGAAGCTTTCTTT. It translates to CASSVGVENTEAFF. The V and J genes are TRBV11-1 and TRBJ1-1, with D hard to call. The CDR3 totals 14 residues. Trimming left V 5 bases short and J 2 bases short, with 12 bases between. Germline CDR1 and CDR2: SGHAT and FQDESV (reference sequence).

In its sample, this clonotype was seen many times. This chain uses TRBV7-9 with TRBJ2-2; TRBD1 is a possible D gene (5 bases). Germline loops: CDR1 SEHNR, CDR2 FQNEAQ (reference sequence). The germline V and J ends were trimmed by 3 bases and 2 bases, with 16 bases remaining between them. The CDR3 runs 17 residues. The DNA for the CDR3 is TGTGCCAGCAGCTTTGGTGAAGGCAGGGTAAACACCGGGGAGCTGTTTTTT. Amino acid sequence: CASSFGEGRVNTGELFF.

This clonotype was seen at least ten times. CDR3 coding DNA: TGTGCCAGCAGTATTGGCACACTCAATGAGCAGTTCTTC. Translated, it gives CASSIGTLNEQFF. V usage is TRBV5-6 and J usage is TRBJ2-1; D gene unclear. Germline V lookup: CDR1 SGHDT, CDR2 YYEEEE. V shed 5 bases and J shed 6 bases, with 12 bases lying between them. The CDR3 consists of 13 residues.